These 22 T cell receptor beta chains originate from one sample sequenced in a study of blood T cell repertoires in COVID-19. The repertoire was sequenced with immunoSEQ multiplex PCR; TCRdb's copy has only in-frame clones and lacks some. The table has 95,000 to 110,000 clones, about 80% seen once. Sequencing used peripheral blood. The receptor source for this set is an elderly woman with active or convalescent COVID-19.

There are a few counts of this clone. The chain carries TRBV5-4 and TRBJ2-1; D call uncertain. The ends were cut back, 0 bases at V and 2 bases at J, with 9 bases in the middle. The germline V gene has CDR1 SGHNT and CDR2 YYREEE (reference sequence). The CDR3 length is 15 residues. The CDR3 sequence is CASSLARNTYNEQFF. The CDR3 nucleotides read TGTGCCAGCAGCTTGGCCAGGAACACCTACAATGAGCAGTTCTTC.

The rearrangement uses TRBV28 and TRBJ1-2, with 8 bases that match TRBD1. Trimming cost V 8 bases and J 4 bases; bases outside gene matches: 12. This CDR3 region has 15 residues. CDR1 is MDHEN and CDR2 is SYDVKM in the germline V gene. CDR3 sequence reads: CASAPTQGGGYGYTF. In DNA form, the CDR3 reads TGTGCCAGCGCACCGACACAGGGGGGAGGCTATGGCTACACCTTC.

The chain joins TRBV18 to TRBJ2-1; 10 nucleotides match TRBD1. V shed 3 bases, J shed 5 bases, and the junction held 4 bases outside the gene matches. CDR1 and CDR2 from the germline V gene are KGHSH and LQKENI. This CDR3 contains 15 residues. The CDR3 loop is CASSPRQGANNEQFF. The CDR3 nucleotides are TGTGCCAGCTCACCCCGACAGGGGGCTAACAATGAGCAGTTCTTC.

The chain links TRBV28 to TRBJ1-2, with D unresolved. V was clipped by 9 bases and J by 3 bases, with 8 bases between them. Looked up from germline, CDR1 is MDHEN and CDR2 is SYDVKM. This CDR3 has 11 amino acids. CDR3 in DNA: TGTGCCAGTTCGGGGTACTATGGCTACACCTTC. Residues: CASSGYYGYTF.

V usage is TRBV28 and J usage is TRBJ2-3, with D perhaps TRBD1 (6 bases). Germline CDR1 reads MDHEN; CDR2 reads SYDVKM. The CDR3 is 15 residues long. V was trimmed by 8 bases and J by 5 bases, leaving 20 bases between them. This CDR3 reads CASGKGQYRGDTQYF. In DNA form, the CDR3 reads TGTGCCAGCGGAAAAGGACAGTACAGAGGAGATACGCAGTATTTT.

This clone was observed a few times. The chain recombines TRBV5-6 with TRBJ1-4; possibly TRBD1 for D (6 bases). This CDR3 contains 14 residues. Germline lookup yields CDR1 SGHDT and CDR2 YYEEEE. The V end was cut by 0 bases, the J end by 8 bases, with 11 bases between. The CDR3 DNA sequence: TGTGCCAGCAGCTTGGGGGGACATGGGGAAAAACTGTTTTTT. Its protein product is CASSLGGHGEKLFF.

This clone was seen a handful of times. The rearrangement links TRBV24-1 to TRBJ2-1, with D possibly TRBD2 on 6 matching bases. V dropped 0 bases and J dropped 10 bases, with 12 bases sitting between them. The CDR3 is made up of 14 amino acids. The V gene's germline CDR1 is KGHDR and CDR2 SFDVKD. The CDR3 loop is CATSDLQQRGEQFF. For the CDR3, the DNA is TGTGCCACCAGTGATTTGCAGCAACGGGGGGAGCAGTTCTTC.

The rearrangement links TRBV29-1 to TRBJ2-7; 9 nucleotides align to TRBD2. V shed 6 bases, J shed 3 bases, and the junction held 6 bases outside the gene matches. Germline V gene data show CDR1 as SQVTM and CDR2 as ANQGSEA. The CDR3 is 13 amino acids. The CDR3 DNA reads as TGCAGCGTAGCTAGCGGGGTCTACTACGAGCAGTACTTC. Protein product: CSVASGVYYEQYF.

The chain couples TRBV9 to TRBJ2-1; D is unresolved. The CDR3 sequence is 16 residues long. V lost 0 bases to trimming and J lost 0 bases, with 10 bases between them. Germline values: CDR1 SGDLS, CDR2 YYNGEE. CDR3 in amino acids: CASSVVSGFSYNEQFF. CDR3 DNA: TGTGCCAGCAGCGTAGTCTCCGGGTTCTCCTACAATGAGCAGTTCTTC.

This clone was observed a single time. The chain links TRBV6-6 to TRBJ2-7; 8 bases are shared with TRBD1. Germline lookup yields CDR1 MNHNY and CDR2 SVGAGI (reference sequence). The CDR3 is 14 residues long. J was trimmed by 2 bases and V by 2 bases; bases with no gene match: 2. The CDR3 loop is CASSYGTGPYEQYF. CDR3 nucleotide sequence: TGTGCCAGCAGTTACGGGACAGGCCCCTACGAGCAGTACTTC.

The chain combines TRBV28 with TRBJ1-1, with D maybe TRBD1 (6 bases). Deletions cut 5 bases from V and 1 base from J, with 11 bases between. Germline V lookup: CDR1 MDHEN, CDR2 SYDVKM. The CDR3 has 14 amino acids. CDR3 sequence reads: CASSRGGPNTEAFF. The CDR3 DNA reads TGTGCCAGCAGTCGGGGGGGCCCGAACACTGAAGCTTTCTTT.

The chain is built from TRBV5-4 and TRBJ1-3, with TRBD1 as a possible D gene (5 bases). CDR1 is SGHNT and CDR2 is YYREEE in the germline V gene (reference sequence). The CDR3 contains 13 residues. V was pared by 4 bases and J by 1 base, with 6 bases between. CDR3 residues: CASSGQSGNTIYF. The CDR3 DNA is TGTGCCAGCAGCGGACAATCTGGAAACACCATATATTTT.

The rearrangement joins TRBV28 to TRBJ1-3; 7 bases are shared with TRBD1. This CDR3 region has 14 residues. Germline V CDR1 and CDR2: MDHEN, SYDVKM. The V and J ends lost 5 bases and 0 bases, in that order; junction bases with no gene match: 1. The CDR3 is CASSRQGSGNTIYF. The CDR3 DNA is TGTGCCAGCAGTCGACAGGGCTCTGGAAACACCATATATTTT.

This clone was recorded only once. The rearrangement uses TRBV9 and TRBJ2-3, with TRBD1 matching over 7 bases. This CDR3 comprises 15 residues. The germline V gene encodes CDR1 SGDLS and CDR2 YYNGEE. V trimming: 1 base; J trimming: 5 bases; junction bases outside the gene matches: 7. DNA of the CDR3: TGTGCCAGCAGCGTACGACAGGGCATGGTAGATACGCAGTATTTT. It is translated as CASSVRQGMVDTQYF.

The table lists this clone with a few counts. The gene calls are TRBV5-1 and TRBJ1-2; D is unresolved. The CDR3 consists of 13 residues. CDR1 SGHRS and CDR2 YFSETQ come from the germline V gene. V lost 1 base to trimming and J lost 4 bases, with 8 bases between them. The CDR3 sequence is CASSLPESYGYTF. In nucleotides, the CDR3 is TGCGCCAGCAGCTTGCCGGAGAGCTATGGCTACACCTTC.

The V call is TRBV5-1, the J call TRBJ1-1, with 8 positions matching TRBD1. The CDR3 sequence is 12 residues long. V dropped 4 bases and J dropped 8; count of bases not matched to a gene: 4. Germline lookup yields CDR1 SGHRS and CDR2 YFSETQ. The CDR3 sequence is CASSVDRGEAFF. The CDR3 bases are TGCGCCAGCAGCGTCGACAGGGGAGAAGCTTTCTTT. The variable domain in full, completed from reference TRBV5-1 and TRBJ1-1, reads KAGVTQTPRYLIKTRGQQVTLSCSPISGHRSVSWYQQTPGQGLQFLFEYFSETQRNKGNFPGRFSGRQFSNSRSEMNVSTLELGDSALYLCASSVDRGEAFFGQGTRLTVV.

The chain is built from TRBV6-4 and TRBJ2-5; 12 bases fit TRBD2. There are 15 residues in the CDR3. Losses at the gene ends were 5 bases for V and 5 bases for J; bases not matched to a gene: 6. Germline loops: CDR1 MRHNA, CDR2 SNTAGT. CDR3 loop: CASSPTSGRWETQYF. For the CDR3, the DNA is TGTGCCAGCAGTCCGACTAGCGGGAGATGGGAGACCCAGTACTTC.

This clone has just one count. The chain has TRBV5-1 and TRBJ1-2; no firm D call. V was trimmed by 4 bases and J by 1 base, leaving 14 bases between them. CDR1 is SGHRS and CDR2 is YFSETQ in the germline V gene. The CDR3 covers 15 residues. The CDR3, as DNA: TGCGCCAGCAGCCCAGGTTCGACACTTAACTATGGCTACACCTTC. Encoded protein: CASSPGSTLNYGYTF.

The rearrangement links TRBV7-9 to TRBJ1-4, with D unresolved. This CDR3 comprises 13 residues. V was clipped by 5 bases and J by 5 bases, with 9 bases between them. In germline, CDR1 is SEHNR, CDR2 FQNEAQ (reference sequence). The CDR3 DNA sequence: TGTGCCAGCAGCCCTTCCCTGAATGAAAAACTGTTTTTT. Its protein is CASSPSLNEKLFF.

This clone was recorded once. V is TRBV30 and J is TRBJ2-7; no firm D call. Germline lookup yields CDR1 GTSNPN and CDR2 SVGIG (reference sequence). CDR3 length: 12 amino acids. Trimming cost V 0 bases and J 6 bases, with 9 bases left between them. The CDR3 reads CAWSVDRSEQYF. CDR3 DNA sequence: TGTGCCTGGAGTGTAGATCGGTCCGAGCAGTACTTC.

This clone was observed a handful of times. The chain recombines TRBV5-6 with TRBJ2-5; 15 bases map to TRBD2. The CDR3 runs 16 residues. Trimming cost V 3 bases and J 5 bases; bases outside gene matches: 5. Germline loops: CDR1 SGHDT, CDR2 YYEEEE. The CDR3 is CASSSGLAGGPETQYF. The CDR3 DNA follows: TGTGCCAGCAGCTCTGGACTAGCGGGAGGGCCGGAGACCCAGTACTTC.

This clone was found a few times. The V call is TRBV7-3, the J call TRBJ2-1; 7 bases agree with TRBD2. Germline assignment: CDR1 SGHTA and CDR2 FQGTGA. The CDR3 loop spans 15 amino acids. Trimming removed 4 bases from V and 7 bases from J; junction bases left unmatched: 10. For the CDR3, the DNA is TGTGCCAGCAGCTCTCTGGCGGGGGTGCAAAATGAGCAGTTCTTC. This codes for CASSSLAGVQNEQFF.